This TCR beta chain was recovered during a study of T-cell reconstitution after alpha-beta-depleted transplantation in children. This clonotype has ten or more counts. Preparation of the TCRbeta library involved a method that used unique molecular identifiers. TCRdb passed the PCR reads through MiXCR, listing each CDR3 protein once. Of hundreds of thousands of distinct CDR3 sequences in the sample, about 10% are singletons; the top ten hold just over 2%. CDR3 length: 13 residues. Germline assignment: CDR1 DFQATT and CDR2 SNEGSKA (reference sequence). The ends were cut back, 4 bases at V and 4 bases at J, with 13 bases in the middle.

This clonotype was sampled from a child aged 2 to 15 with inherited bone marrow failure, due to receive a stem cell transplant. The sample in question was PBMCs, obtained before TCRalphabeta/CD19-depleted stem cell transplant. The V and J genes are TRBV20-1 and TRBJ1-2; the D gene is possibly TRBD1 (5 bases). The DNA for the CDR3 is TGCAGTGCTAAACGACAGACTGCCTATGGCTACACCTTC. It encodes CSAKRQTAYGYTF.